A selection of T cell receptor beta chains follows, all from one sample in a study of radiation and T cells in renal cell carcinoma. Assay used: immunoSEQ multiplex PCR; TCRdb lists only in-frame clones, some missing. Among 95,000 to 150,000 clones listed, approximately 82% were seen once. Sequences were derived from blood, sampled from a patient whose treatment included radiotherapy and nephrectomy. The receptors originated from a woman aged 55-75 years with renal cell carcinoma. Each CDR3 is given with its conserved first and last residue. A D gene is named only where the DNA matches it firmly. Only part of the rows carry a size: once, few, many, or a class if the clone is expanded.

CDR3: CASSSGHLQFF
DNA: TGTGCCAGCAGTTCTGGACACCTTCAGTTCTTC
length: 11
V: TRBV27
D: .
J: TRBJ2-1
size: .

CDR3: CASSIPPAQPQHF
DNA: TGTGCCAGTAGTATACCCCCCGCCCAGCCCCAGCATTTT
length: 13
V: TRBV19
D: .
J: TRBJ1-5
size: .

CDR3: CASSLGDTLSSGNTIYF
DNA: TGTGCCAGCAGCTTAGGGGACACCCTGAGCTCTGGAAACACCATATATTTT
length: 17
V: TRBV7-9
D: .
J: TRBJ1-3
size: .

CDR3: CASSLKVSREAFF
DNA: TGTGCCAGCAGCTTAAAGGTGAGTCGTGAAGCTTTCTTT
length: 13
V: TRBV13
D: .
J: TRBJ1-1
size: .

CDR3: CASSFRGNSPLHF
DNA: TGTGCCAGCAGCTTCAGGGGGAATTCACCCCTCCACTTT
length: 13
V: TRBV5-4
D: TRBD1
J: TRBJ1-6
size: .

CDR3: CASNSVGVGHSLSGNTIYF
DNA: TGTGCCAGCAACAGCGTAGGGGTCGGGCACTCACTCTCTGGAAACACCATATATTTT
length: 19
V: TRBV9
D: .
J: TRBJ1-3
size: .

CDR3: CASSVGWSKNIQYF
DNA: TGTGCCAGCAGCGTAGGGTGGTCCAAAAACATTCAGTACTTC
length: 14
V: TRBV7-3
D: .
J: TRBJ2-4
size: few

CDR3: CASSGGYTEAFF
DNA: TGTGCCAGTAGTGGGGGGTACACTGAAGCTTTCTTT
length: 12
V: TRBV19
D: .
J: TRBJ1-1
size: few

CDR3: CASSPPGGHTEAFF
DNA: TGTGCCAGCTCACCACCCGGCGGGCACACTGAAGCTTTCTTT
length: 14
V: TRBV18
D: .
J: TRBJ1-1
size: once

CDR3: CASSQEGTSVYNEQFF
DNA: TGCGCCAGCAGCCAAGAAGGAACTAGCGTTTACAATGAGCAGTTCTTC
length: 16
V: TRBV4-3
D: TRBD2
J: TRBJ2-1
size: .

CDR3: CASSIRTGRNTGELFF
DNA: TGTGCCAGTAGTATAAGGACAGGGAGGAACACCGGGGAGCTGTTTTTT
length: 16
V: TRBV19
D: TRBD1
J: TRBJ2-2
size: .

CDR3: CASSSTPGGTYQPQHF
DNA: TGTGCCAGCAGCTCGACCCCCGGGGGCACATATCAGCCCCAGCATTTT
length: 16
V: TRBV5-6
D: .
J: TRBJ1-5
size: .

CDR3: CASTPGGIEGYGYTF
DNA: TGTGCCAGCACCCCGGGGGGCATTGAGGGGTATGGCTACACCTTC
length: 15
V: TRBV7-9
D: .
J: TRBJ1-2
size: once

CDR3: CASSARPQGLSGNTIYF
DNA: TGTGCCAGCAGCGCCCGTCCGCAGGGACTCTCTGGAAACACCATATATTTT
length: 17
V: TRBV9
D: .
J: TRBJ1-3
size: .

CDR3: CATSRTQTSGANVLTF
DNA: TGTGCCACCAGTAGGACACAAACCTCTGGGGCCAACGTCCTGACTTTC
length: 16
V: TRBV15
D: .
J: TRBJ2-6
size: .

CDR3: CASSPNTNTEAFF
DNA: TGTGCCAGTAGTCCAAACACGAACACTGAAGCTTTCTTT
length: 13
V: TRBV19
D: .
J: TRBJ1-1
size: .

CDR3: CASSPRVYSMNTEAFF
DNA: TGTGCCAGCAGTCCGAGGGTCTACTCCATGAACACTGAAGCTTTCTTT
length: 16
V: TRBV27
D: .
J: TRBJ1-1
size: .

CDR3: CASSVQARDTQYF
DNA: TGTGCCAGCAGCGTCCAGGCCCGAGATACGCAGTATTTT
length: 13
V: TRBV9
D: .
J: TRBJ2-3
size: .

CDR3: CASSWGRRGAQETQYF
DNA: TGTGCCAGCAGTTGGGGTCGGAGGGGCGCTCAGGAGACCCAGTACTTC
length: 16
V: TRBV27
D: .
J: TRBJ2-5
size: .

CDR3: CASIGGGAGANVLTF
DNA: TGTGCCAGCATTGGGGGAGGGGCCGGGGCCAACGTCCTGACTTTC
length: 15
V: TRBV27
D: TRBD2
J: TRBJ2-6
size: .

CDR3: CASRNRDGTYEQYF
DNA: TGTGCCAGCAGGAACCGGGACGGTACCTACGAGCAGTACTTC
length: 14
V: TRBV6-5
D: .
J: TRBJ2-7
size: .

CDR3: CASSVRGRGYTF
DNA: TGTGCCAGCAGCGTTCGGGGACGGGGCTACACCTTC
length: 12
V: TRBV9
D: .
J: TRBJ1-2
size: .

CDR3: CASSQDGGRETQYF
DNA: TGCGCCAGCAGCCAGGATGGGGGCCGAGAGACCCAGTACTTC
length: 14
V: TRBV4-1
D: .
J: TRBJ2-5
size: few

CDR3: CASSQGATAGVRNEQFF
DNA: TGCGCCAGCAGCCAAGGTGCCACAGCGGGAGTTAGGAATGAGCAGTTCTTC
length: 17
V: TRBV4-3
D: TRBD2
J: TRBJ2-1
size: .

CDR3: CASSPGAGYEQYF
DNA: TGTGCCAGCTCCCCAGGGGCTGGCTACGAGCAGTACTTC
length: 13
V: TRBV18
D: .
J: TRBJ2-7
size: few

CDR3: CASSLGGTGNQPQHF
DNA: TGTGCCAGCAGCTTAGGGGGGACAGGCAATCAGCCCCAGCATTTT
length: 15
V: TRBV11-2
D: TRBD1
J: TRBJ1-5
size: .

CDR3: CASSQDRGDSLNYGYTF
DNA: TGCGCCAGCAGCCAAGATCGTGGGGACAGCCTTAACTATGGCTACACCTTC
length: 17
V: TRBV4-3
D: TRBD1
J: TRBJ1-2
size: once